A single sample is the source of the 19 T cell receptor beta chains below, sequenced in a study of early T cells in non-severe SARS-CoV-2 infection. TCRdb processed the 5' RACE reads anew with MiXCR; each CDR3 protein has one entry. The sample lists more than 25,000 distinct CDR3 sequences, about 5% seen once, with roughly 4% in the top ten. The sample comprised whole blood. These receptors were collected from an adult who was a healthcare worker with PCR-confirmed SARS-CoV-2 infection or an uninfected control (not recorded which).

Ten or more counts support this clonotype. This chain joins TRBV4-1 and TRBJ1-1, with D possibly matching TRBD1 (5 bases). The CDR3 is made up of 17 amino acids. With 6 bases removed from V and 0 bases from J, the gap between germline ends came to 20 bases. Looked up from germline, CDR1 is MGHRA and CDR2 is YSYEKL. The CDR3 region is CASSGGKETYMNTEAFF. In DNA form, the CDR3 reads TGCGCCAGCAGTGGGGGGAAGGAGACTTACATGAACACTGAAGCTTTCTTT.

This clonotype occurred many times. J is TRBJ1-5 and V is TRBV12-3 or TRBV12-4; TRBD1 might be the D (5 bases). The CDR3 has 14 residues. V was pared by 0 bases and J by 7 bases, with 10 bases between. CDR3 loop: CASSLAVRGQPQHF. The CDR3 DNA reads TGTGCCAGCAGTTTAGCAGTTAGGGGACAGCCCCAGCATTTT.

This clonotype appeared many times. This chain links TRBV20-1 with TRBJ1-1, with a possible D match to TRBD1 (5 bases). Trimming removed 4 bases at V and 0 bases at J, with 9 bases between. Germline V gene lookup returns CDR1 DFQATT and CDR2 SNEGSKA (reference sequence). The CDR3 is 13 residues long. CDR3 sequence: CSATRQMNTEAFF. In nucleotides, the CDR3 is TGCAGTGCTACTAGACAGATGAACACTGAAGCTTTCTTT.

This clonotype was observed at least ten times. J is TRBJ2-7 and V is TRBV6-5; 15 bases are a match to TRBD2. The CDR3 is 17 amino acids. With 0 bases clipped from V and 3 bases from J, the junction kept 3 bases outside the gene matches. Germline CDR1 reads MNHEY; CDR2 reads SVGAGI. The CDR3 spells CASSYSGTSGRIYEQYF. DNA of the CDR3: TGTGCCAGCAGTTACTCCGGGACTAGCGGGAGGATCTACGAGCAGTACTTC.

This clonotype has at least ten counts. This chain joins TRBV27 and TRBJ2-7; no reliable D call. Trimming took off 0 bases at V and 5 bases at J, with 20 bases between the two ends. This CDR3 is 17 amino acids long. Per the germline V gene, CDR1 is MNHEY and CDR2 is SMNVEV (reference sequence). CDR3 loop: CASSLSIQAVASHEQYF. The CDR3 bases are TGTGCCAGCAGTTTATCGATCCAGGCCGTGGCCAGCCACGAGCAGTACTTC.

This clonotype has a count of ten or more. The rearrangement links TRBV5-5 to TRBJ2-1; possibly TRBD2 for D (7 bases). With 4 bases removed from V and 0 bases from J, the gap between germline ends came to 20 bases. CDR1 is SGHKS and CDR2 is YYEKEE in the germline V gene (reference sequence). This CDR3 has 18 residues. CDR3 residues: CASSPRGRGINSYNEQFF. CDR3 DNA sequence: TGTGCCAGCAGCCCCCGGGGGAGGGGGATTAACTCCTACAATGAGCAGTTCTTC.

This clonotype was seen ten or more times. The chain is built from TRBV18 and TRBJ1-6, with D hard to call. Germline V lookup: CDR1 KGHSH, CDR2 LQKENI. The CDR3 runs to 14 residues. The ends were cut back, 0 bases at V and 7 bases at J, with 7 bases in the middle. Here the CDR3 reads CASSPPERNSPLHF. In DNA, the CDR3 is TGTGCCAGCTCACCACCGGAACGGAATTCACCCCTCCACTTT. Variable domain in full (rest from reference TRBV18 and TRBJ1-6): NAGVMQNPRHLVRRRGQEARLRCSPMKGHSHVYWYRQLPEEGLKFMVYLQKENIIDESGMPKERFSAEFPKEGPSILRIQQVVRGDSAAYFCASSPPERNSPLHFGNGTRLTVT.

This clonotype came up many times. CDR3: CASSPDGGTTEAFF. DNA of the CDR3: TGTGCCAGCAGCCCCGACGGGGGTACCACTGAAGCTTTCTTT. The J gene is TRBJ1-1, the V gene TRBV9, with D maybe TRBD1 (5 bases). V was clipped by 4 bases and J by 4 bases, with 14 bases between them. Germline CDR1 SGDLS, CDR2 YYNGEE. The CDR3 contains 14 residues.

V is TRBV30 and J is TRBJ2-7, with TRBD1 matching over 9 bases. Germline loops: CDR1 GTSNPN, CDR2 SVGIG (reference sequence). J gave up 5 bases and V 7 bases, and 6 bases lay outside the gene matches. There are 12 residues in the CDR3. The CDR3: CASRDRDHEQYF. The CDR3 DNA reads TGTGCCTCCCGGGACAGGGACCACGAGCAGTACTTC.

The chain has TRBV20-1 and TRBJ1-6, with D possibly matching TRBD1 (5 bases). Germline assignment: CDR1 DFQATT and CDR2 SNEGSKA (reference sequence). V lost 0 bases and J 7 bases, leaving 10 bases between the germline ends. This CDR3 has 14 amino acids. Here the CDR3 reads CSARDPGANSPLHF. The CDR3 DNA reads as TGCAGTGCTAGAGATCCTGGGGCCAATTCACCCCTCCACTTT.

This clonotype was recorded many times. V and J are TRBV28 and TRBJ1-6; D is uncertain. Germline V gene sequence: CDR1 MDHEN, CDR2 SYDVKM. The ends were cut back, 7 bases at V and 0 bases at J, with 10 bases in the middle. The CDR3 contains 15 residues. In DNA form, the CDR3 reads TGTGCCAGCACGACTGCGAGCTCCTATAATTCACCCCTCCACTTT. Encoded protein: CASTTASSYNSPLHF.

This clonotype was counted at least ten times. V and J are TRBV20-1 and TRBJ2-6; D is unclear. Germline loops: CDR1 DFQATT, CDR2 SNEGSKA (reference sequence). The CDR3 has 15 residues. Trimming shortened V by 4 bases and J by 0 bases, and 10 bases separated the two germline ends. Here the CDR3 DNA reads TGCAGTGCTACCCCCCCCGGCTCTGGGGCCAACGTCCTGACTTTC. This translates into CSATPPGSGANVLTF.

Many counts were recorded for this clonotype. This chain uses TRBV7-8 with TRBJ1-1, with D unresolved. Germline CDR1 and CDR2: SGHVS and FQNEAQ. The CDR3 covers 13 residues. V lost 1 base and J lost 7, with 10 bases in between. Here the CDR3 DNA reads TGTGCCAGCAGCTTAGAAGGCCGAGGTGAAGCTTTCTTT. It translates to CASSLEGRGEAFF.

This clonotype showed up many times. The chain combines TRBV20-1 with TRBJ1-1, with a weak D call TRBD1 (5 bases). There are 12 residues in the CDR3. Germline CDR1 DFQATT, CDR2 SNEGSKA (reference sequence). The V and J ends lost 3 bases and 3 bases respectively, with 8 bases between them. The CDR3: CSARGGDTEAFF. The CDR3 DNA is TGCAGTGCTAGGGGAGGGGACACTGAAGCTTTCTTT.

This clonotype has ten or more counts. The chain combines TRBV20-1 with TRBJ2-5; 7 nucleotides align to TRBD2. The CDR3 spans 16 residues. Germline lookup yields CDR1 DFQATT and CDR2 SNEGSKA (reference sequence). After removal of 7 bases from V and 1 base from J, the junction contained 15 bases not matched to a gene. This CDR3 is CSVTPSSGGSQETQYF. CDR3 DNA: TGCAGTGTTACCCCCTCCTCTGGCGGGAGCCAAGAGACCCAGTACTTC.

In this sample, this clonotype turned up many times. The genes are TRBV18 and TRBJ1-1; D gene uncertain. The CDR3 has 14 residues. Trimming removed 5 bases from V and 6 bases from J, with 16 bases in between. Germline V CDR1 and CDR2: KGHSH, LQKENI. Written as DNA, the CDR3 is TGTGCCAGCTCATCGGGAGCGGGGTTGCCTGAAGCTTTCTTT. Translating it yields CASSSGAGLPEAFF.

This chain joins TRBV15 and TRBJ2-5; no clear D. Germline CDR1 and CDR2: LNHNV and YYDKDF (reference sequence). The V and J ends lost 1 base and 5 bases respectively, with 5 bases between them. This CDR3 comprises 12 residues. The CDR3 is CATSRVGETQYF. CDR3 coding DNA: TGTGCCACCAGCAGAGTGGGGGAGACCCAGTACTTC.

This clonotype was recorded at least ten times. The chain links TRBV19 to TRBJ1-5; the D gene is possibly TRBD1 (5 bases). The germline V gene encodes CDR1 LNHDA and CDR2 SQIVND (reference sequence). The V and J ends lost 7 bases and 11 bases respectively, with 18 bases between them. The CDR3 loop spans 13 amino acids. The CDR3 region is CASKRDGPAAQHF. The DNA for the CDR3 is TGTGCCAGTAAGCGGGACGGTCCGGCGGCCCAGCATTTT.

The V gene is TRBV7-8, the J gene TRBJ1-1, with D perhaps matching TRBD1 (5 bases). Germline lookup yields CDR1 SGHVS and CDR2 FQNEAQ. The V end was cut by 2 bases, the J end by 5 bases, with 9 bases between. The CDR3 extends over 13 amino acids. CDR3 nucleotides: TGTGCCAGCAGCTTATTTGGGGGGACTGAAGCTTTCTTT. Encoded protein: CASSLFGGTEAFF.